Following are 13 T cell receptor delta chains from one sample sequenced in a study of DNA immune sequencing with unique molecular identifiers. All 8 TRDV and 4 TRDJ genes were targeted in 32-plex amplification of genomic DNA. In 3 barcoding PCR cycles, molecules received a 12-nucleotide UMI, then adapter PCR followed. TCRdb re-analyzed the multiplex PCR reads via CATT. The sample holds 2,000 or so delta-chain clones, roughly 6.2% seen once. Sequenced sample: gamma-delta T cells from buffy coat blood. The receptors originated from a human donor in good health.

Comments on this clone: A read error likely explains why the TCRdb protein, taken from a much larger clone, differs from this DNA's translation at residue 3; the protein shown is translated from the DNA. The chain uses TRDV2 and TRDJ1, with 13 positions matching TRDD3. In germline, CDR1 is GEAIGNYY, CDR2 EKD. The CDR3 runs to 18 residues. The CDR3: CASDTVELGDTYTDKLIF. CDR3 DNA sequence: TGTGCCAGTGACACCGTGGAACTGGGGGATACGTACACCGATAAACTCATCTTT.

Here the J gene is TRDJ1 and the V gene is not called; the table's D call TRDD3 went unverified against the DNA. CDR3 length equals 14 residues. The CDR3 sequence is CALGTGDRDDKLIF. The CDR3, as DNA: TGTGCTCTTGGGACCGGCGATAGGGACGATAAACTCATCTTT.

Regarding this clone: The protein TCRdb lists belongs to a much larger clone and differs from this DNA's translation at residue 7, which points to a read error; the protein shown is made from the DNA. The chain recombines TRDV2 with TRDJ1; D might be TRDD3 (6 bases). The CDR3 runs 18 residues. V was pared by 6 bases and J by 0 bases, with 25 bases between. Germline CDR1 GEAIGNYY, CDR2 EKD. The DNA of the CDR3 is TGTGCCTGTTCAAGGCTGTGGGATAAGGGAGGCTACACCGATAAACTCATCTTT. The encoded protein is CACSRLWDKGGYTDKLIF.

This clone was found a few times. For this DNA, TCRdb reports the protein of a much larger clone, which diverges at residue 8, most likely from a read error; the protein presented here is translated directly from the DNA. The rearrangement links TRDV2 to TRDJ1, with TRDD3 as a possible D gene (5 bases). The CDR3 is 15 residues long. Germline V gives CDR1 GEAIGNYY, CDR2 EKD. Trimming left V 2 bases short and J 7 bases short, with 19 bases between. CDR3 bases: TGTGCCTGTGACAAGATGGGGAATACTGGCCCTAAACTCATCTTT. Residues: CACDKMGNTGPKLIF.

This clone was detected a few times. A much larger clone differs from this one at a single base, so this may be a read error. The chain couples TRDV2 to TRDJ3, with 8 bases lining up with TRDD3. The CDR3 spans 19 residues. The J segment lost 0 bases and the V segment lost 2 bases, leaving 8 bases of the junction unmatched. From germline, CDR1 is GEAIGNYY and CDR2 EKD. Here the CDR3 DNA reads TGTGCCTGTGACAACCTGGGGGACTCGAACTCCTGGGACACCCGACAGATGTTTTTC. Translating gives CACDNLGDSNSWDTRQMFF.

This clone was seen a few times. A read error likely explains why the TCRdb protein, taken from a much larger clone, differs from this DNA's translation at residue 14; the protein shown is translated from the DNA. This chain connects TRDV2 to TRDJ3, with D possibly being TRDD3 (6 bases). Germline CDR1 and CDR2: GEAIGNYY and EKD. This CDR3 spans 20 amino acids. CDR3 residues: CACDTVWGTSRSWGTRQMFF. The CDR3 nucleotides read TGTGCCTGTGACACCGTCTGGGGCACCTCGAGGTCCTGGGGCACCCGACAGATGTTTTTC.

Details on this clone: This is likely an artifact of a read error, given a far larger clone one base away. The chain carries TRDV1 and TRDJ1; no definite D call. No J gene was available from TCRdb, and it was assigned here by a germline match of the DNA. The CDR3 runs to 23 residues. Germline V CDR1 and CDR2: TSWWSYY, QGS. V gave up 0 bases and J gave up 0 bases, with 32 bases separating them. The CDR3 DNA reads TGTGCTCTTGGGGAACTAGAGGCGTTGCCTATTTGGTGTTGGACATCGTACACCGATAAACTCATCTTT. This translates into CALGELEALPIWCWTSYTDKLIF.

Points on this clone: The protein that TCRdb holds for this DNA derives from a much larger clone and differs from the translated DNA at residue 6, which likely indicates a read error; the protein shown here is translated from the DNA. The CDR3 spells CALGVPPLGPGDTSTPPYTDKLIF. The CDR3 region has the DNA TGTGCTCTTGGGGTGCCCCCCCTTGGCCCTGGGGATACGAGTACCCCTCCGTACACCGATAAACTCATCTTT. This chain links TRDV1 with TRDJ1; 9 nucleotides align to TRDD3. The J gene comes from matching the DNA to germline here; TCRdb lacks it. CDR1 is TSWWSYY and CDR2 is QGS in the germline V gene. V was clipped by 4 bases and J by 0 bases; unmatched bases: 30. This CDR3 has 24 amino acids.

Concerning this clone itself: Only one base separates this from a far larger clonotype, so it likely reflects a read error. The J gene is uncalled and the V gene is TRDV1; TRDD3 was called by the table and not checked on the DNA. This CDR3 is built from 23 residues. The V gene's germline CDR1 is TSWWSYY and CDR2 QGS. Here the CDR3 DNA reads TGTGCTCTTGGGGAACTAGAGGCGTTGCCTATTTGGGGTTGGACATCGTACACCGATAACCTCATCTTT. It translates to CALGELEALPIWGWTSYTDNLIF.

By sample share, this clone is medium-sized. CDR3 nucleotide sequence: TGTGCAGCAAGCGCGTCCTCCTACGGTGGGGGCAGGGGGCAAACCGATAAACTCATCTTT. It yields the protein CAASASSYGGGRGQTDKLIF. The chain carries TRAV29/DV5 and TRDJ1; either TRDD2 or TRDD3 may fit D (6 bases each). TCRdb gives no J gene; it was assigned here by matching the DNA to germline. The germline V gene encodes CDR1 NSMFDY and CDR2 ISSIKDK. The CDR3 totals 20 residues. V lost 0 bases and J lost 2, with 29 bases in between.

This clone has only a few counts. TCRdb lists the protein of a much larger clone for this DNA, which differs at residue 5, so this is likely a read error; the protein given here is translated from the DNA itself. The rearrangement links TRDV2 to TRDJ3; TRDD3 agrees at 13 bases. This CDR3 region has 20 residues. The germline gives CDR1 GEAIGNYY, CDR2 EKD. The V segment lost 3 bases and the J segment 2 bases; nucleotides outside the gene matches: 9. This CDR3 reads CACDPVLGDTQTWDTRQMFF. The CDR3, as DNA: TGTGCCTGTGACCCGGTACTGGGGGATACGCAAACCTGGGACACCCGACAGATGTTTTTC.

Turning to this clone: The protein given by TCRdb reflects a much larger clone and differs at residue 28 from this DNA's translation, likely from a read error; the protein shown is the DNA's translation. No call exists for the J gene, whereas the V gene is TRDV1; TRDD3 is the table's D call, not checked against the DNA. CDR3 length: 30 residues. Germline loops: CDR1 TSWWSYY, CDR2 QGS. CDR3 nucleotide sequence: TGTGCTCTTGGGGAACAAGGGCCCTCGCCTTCCTATCCGTGGAAGGGCTATTGGGGGTTCACGCCCACATACACCGATAAACCCATCTTT. This codes for CALGEQGPSPSYPWKGYWGFTPTYTDKPIF.

Remarks on this clone: A far larger clone is a single base away, which makes a read error likely. Other DNA sequences in this specimen translate into the identical CDR3. The chain recombines TRDV2 with TRDJ1; a weak D match, TRDD3 (5 bases). Trimming cost V 3 bases and J 3 bases, with 16 bases left between them. The germline CDR1 and CDR2 sequences are GEAIGNYY and EKD. The CDR3 runs to 15 residues. CDR3 in DNA: TGTGCCTGTGACCCGCTAGGGGAGAGGGCCGATAAACTCATCTTT. Its translation is CACDPLGERADKLIF.